This T cell receptor beta chain came from a study of blood T cell repertoires in COVID-19. The overall study: T cells, B-cell-depleted T cells, or PBMCs supplied cDNA or gDNA.

Sequencing used immunoSEQ multiplex PCR; TCRdb keeps in-frame clones, though not all of them. The data hold 240,000 or so clones, with roughly 90% observed a single time. Sequenced sample: peripheral blood. The clonotype was recovered from a man between 60 and 75 years old with acute or convalescent COVID-19.

The CDR3 sequence: CATSRDRASGSHEQYF. The DNA for the CDR3 is TGTGCCACCAGCAGAGATAGGGCTAGCGGGAGCCACGAGCAGTACTTC. V is TRBV15 and J is TRBJ2-7; 10 bases line up with TRBD2. This CDR3 has 16 residues. V dropped 0 bases and J dropped 5; count of bases not matched to a gene: 7. The germline gives CDR1 LNHNV, CDR2 YYDKDF (reference sequence). The full variable domain, with the rest looked up from reference TRBV15 and TRBJ2-7, is DAMVIQNPRYQVTQFGKPVTLSCSQTLNHNVMYWYQQKSSQAPKLLFHYYDKDFNNEADTPDNFQSRRPNTSFCFLDIRSPGLGDTAMYLCATSRDRASGSHEQYFGPGTRLTVT.